The present T cell receptor beta chain was sequenced within a study of Graves' ophthalmopathy and Graves' hyperthyroidism. At the level of the study: Peripheral blood was collected at initial diagnosis, before any treatment.

In its sample, this clonotype was seen many times. Antigen unknown. RNA transcripts were the source from which TCR beta CDR3 regions were amplified. The authors performed first-round RT-PCR with HTBI primers and then a second-round multiplex PCR. TCRdb re-called the multiplex PCR reads through MiXCR, storing one row per CDR3 protein. The top ten hold 1.6% of the sample, which has 350,000 to 450,000 distinct CDR3 sequences, approximately 20% seen once. This CDR3 is built from 12 residues. V was cut by 1 base and J by 13 bases, with 13 bases left in between. Looked up from germline, CDR1 is SGHTA and CDR2 is FQGNSA. Enrollment excluded any patients with other autoimmune diseases, uncontrolled infections, pregnancy or lactation. Physicians reached a diagnosis by relying on clinical symptoms, serum thyroxine, TRAb, thyroid ultrasound and orbital computed tomography. Study-wide findings and caveats: The authors also found most expanded thyroid clonotypes above 0.001 frequency in blood.

The origin of this receptor is a woman between 18 and 29 years old with Graves' ophthalmopathy. The V gene is TRBV7-2, the J gene TRBJ1-1, with D maybe TRBD1 (6 bases). The material sequenced was peripheral blood. The CDR3 loop is CASSLVGAERFF. CDR3 coding DNA: TGTGCCAGCAGCTTAGTGGGGGCCGAGCGTTTCTTT.